These 31 T cell receptor beta chains were sequenced from one sample in a study of blood T cell repertoires in COVID-19. Data came from immunoSEQ multiplex PCR; TCRdb stores just in-frame clones and leaves some out. The sample records approximately 170,000 clones, roughly four fifths being singletons. Sequencing used peripheral blood. The receptors here all came from a man aged 65 to 79 with active or convalescent COVID-19.

This chain uses TRBV19 with TRBJ1-1; possible D gene TRBD1, 6 bases. The germline V and J ends were trimmed by 5 bases and 5 bases, with 12 bases remaining between them. The germline CDR1 and CDR2 sequences are LNHDA and SQIVND (reference sequence). CDR3 length: 13 residues. DNA of the CDR3: TGTGCCAGTAGTGCGAACAGGGCTACTGAAGCTTTCTTT. Its protein is CASSANRATEAFF.

V usage is TRBV19 and J usage is TRBJ1-1, with D hard to call. V was cut by 3 bases and J by 0 bases, with 8 bases left in between. Looked up from germline, CDR1 is LNHDA and CDR2 is SQIVND (reference sequence). CDR3 length equals 14 residues. This CDR3 is CASSMARMNTEAFF. Here the CDR3 DNA reads TGTGCCAGTAGTATGGCCAGGATGAACACTGAAGCTTTCTTT.

The CDR3, as DNA: TGTGCCATCAGTGATCGGCTAGCGGGGAACGAGCAGTTCTTC. Protein: CAISDRLAGNEQFF. The chain has TRBV10-3 and TRBJ2-1; 9 positions agree with TRBD2. The CDR3 spans 14 residues. V gave up 3 bases and J gave up 10 bases; unmatched junction bases: 7. The germline V gene encodes CDR1 ENHRY and CDR2 SYGVKD.

This rearrangement joins TRBV10-1 to TRBJ2-7; TRBD1 matches at 9 bases. The CDR3 is made up of 14 amino acids. Germline V gene lookup returns CDR1 WNHNN and CDR2 SYGVQD (reference sequence). The V and J ends lost 4 bases and 4 bases, in that order; junction bases with no gene match: 5. This CDR3 is CASSGGTGTYEQYF. The CDR3 DNA follows: TGCGCCAGCAGTGGGGGGACAGGGACTTACGAGCAGTACTTC.

The chain has TRBV7-2 and TRBJ2-5; 7 positions match TRBD2. CDR3 size: 13 residues. V lost 6 bases, J lost 2 bases, and 3 bases stayed unmatched. Germline loops: CDR1 SGHTA, CDR2 FQGNSA. The CDR3 DNA reads as TGTGCCAGCAGAATCGGGGGGCAAGAGACCCAGTACTTC. Translation: CASRIGGQETQYF.

This chain joins TRBV7-2 and TRBJ2-7; TRBD2 matches 7 bases. Trimming at V came to 6 bases and at J to 5 bases, leaving 10 bases not matched to a gene. CDR3 size: 14 residues. Per germline, CDR1 SGHTA and CDR2 FQGNSA. The CDR3 spells CASSPGRESNEQYF. The CDR3 DNA reads TGTGCCAGCAGTCCCGGGCGGGAGTCCAACGAGCAGTACTTC.

This clone was counted a few times. CDR3 bases: TGTGCCTGGGCCCCAGGGGGCGGTCAGCCCCAGCATTTT. Translation gives CAWAPGGGQPQHF. This chain connects TRBV30 to TRBJ1-5; TRBD1 agrees at 8 bases. Per germline, CDR1 GTSNPN and CDR2 SVGIG (reference sequence). The CDR3 totals 13 residues. Trimming at V came to 5 bases and at J to 6 bases, leaving 6 bases not matched to a gene.

The chain combines TRBV28 with TRBJ1-4, with D possibly TRBD1 on 5 matching bases. The germline V gene has CDR1 MDHEN and CDR2 SYDVKM. The CDR3 consists of 12 residues. V was cut by 9 bases and J by 3 bases, with 8 bases left in between. In DNA, the CDR3 is TGTGCCAGAACAGGAGCTAATGAAAAACTGTTTTTT. It is translated as CARTGANEKLFF. The full variable domain, completed using reference TRBV28 and TRBJ1-4, is DVKVTQSSRYLVKRTGEKVFLECVQDMDHENMFWYRQDPGLGLRLIYFSYDVKMKEKGDIPEGYSVSREKKERFSLILESASTNQTSMYLCARTGANEKLFFGSGTQLSVL.

The rearrangement uses TRBV27 and TRBJ2-7; possibly TRBD2 for D (5 bases). The V end was cut by 1 base, the J end by 7 bases, with 17 bases between. Germline CDR1 and CDR2: MNHEY and SMNVEV (reference sequence). This CDR3 is built from 15 residues. For the CDR3, the DNA is TGTGCCAGCAGTTTATATGGTTCTCCGGGCGGGGAGCAGTACTTC. Protein: CASSLYGSPGGEQYF.

The rearrangement links TRBV7-9 to TRBJ1-4, with 9 bases matching TRBD1. The CDR3 is 15 amino acids. Looked up from germline, CDR1 is SEHNR and CDR2 is FQNEAQ (reference sequence). Trimming removed 7 bases from V and 4 bases from J; junction bases left unmatched: 7. The CDR3 reads CASTALTGGNEKLFF. CDR3 sequence (DNA): TGTGCCAGCACCGCCCTGACAGGGGGTAATGAAAAACTGTTTTTT.

Worth noting for this clone: One junction end disagrees with the germline gene, perhaps due to a read error. The chain uses TRBV7-7 and TRBJ1-2, with D perhaps matching TRBD1 (6 bases). Germline CDR1 and CDR2: SSHAT and FNYEAQ (reference sequence). The CDR3 is 17 amino acids. The CDR3 sequence is CASSLTPFPQGDYGYTF. The CDR3, as DNA: TGTGCTAGCAGCTTAACGCCCTTCCCACAGGGAGACTATGGCTACACCTTC.

V gene TRBV5-1 combines with J gene TRBJ2-2; possible D gene TRBD2, 8 bases. Looked up from germline, CDR1 is SGHRS and CDR2 is YFSETQ. The CDR3 covers 16 residues. Trimming cost V 4 bases and J 7 bases, with 20 bases left between them. As DNA, the CDR3 is TGCGCCAGCAGCCCGGGAGGGGGCCGGTCGGACGGGGAGCTGTTTTTT. As protein: CASSPGGGRSDGELFF.

The chain joins TRBV7-3 to TRBJ2-5; 12 nucleotides line up with TRBD2. This CDR3 is built from 17 residues. Germline assignment: CDR1 SGHTA and CDR2 FQGTGA. The trim removed 2 bases at V and 5 bases at J, leaving 9 bases unmatched. CDR3 nucleotides: TGTGCCAGCAGCTTAGGGCTAGCGGGAGGGGTCCACGAGACCCAGTACTTC. Residues: CASSLGLAGGVHETQYF.

The V call is TRBV19, the J call TRBJ1-2, with 9 bases lining up with TRBD1. Germline values: CDR1 LNHDA, CDR2 SQIVND (reference sequence). V trimming: 6 bases; J trimming: 3 bases; junction bases outside the gene matches: 2. The CDR3 has 13 residues. CDR3 protein: CASSRQGDYGYTF. The DNA of the CDR3 is TGTGCCAGTAGCCGACAGGGGGACTATGGCTACACCTTC.

The chain couples TRBV7-9 to TRBJ2-3, with TRBD1 as a possible D gene (6 bases). V dropped 2 bases and J dropped 1 base, with 13 bases sitting between them. Per the germline V gene, CDR1 is SEHNR and CDR2 is FQNEAQ (reference sequence). The CDR3 totals 16 residues. The CDR3 protein is CASSLRGDTRTDTQYF. CDR3 bases: TGTGCCAGCAGCTTAAGAGGGGACACCCGCACAGATACGCAGTATTTT. Combining the CDR3 with reference TRBV7-9 and TRBJ2-3 gives the whole variable domain DTGVSQNPRHKITKRGQNVTFRCDPISEHNRLYWYRQTLGQGPEFLTYFQNEAQLEKSRLLSDRFSAERPKGSFSTLEIQRTEQGDSAMYLCASSLRGDTRTDTQYFGPGTRLTVL.

The chain uses TRBV11-2 and TRBJ1-3; D not certain. Germline V gene data show CDR1 as SGHAT and CDR2 as FQNNGV. This CDR3 is 14 amino acids long. Trimming removed 2 bases from V and 1 base from J, with 6 bases in between. CDR3 bases: TGTGCCAGCAGCTTAAGCGCGTCTGGAAACACCATATATTTT. Translating it yields CASSLSASGNTIYF.

V gene TRBV7-3 combines with J gene TRBJ2-1, with D tentatively TRBD2 (5 bases). The CDR3 consists of 14 residues. CDR1 and CDR2 (germline): SGHTA, FQGTGA. Trimming left V 1 base short and J 7 bases short, with 11 bases between. CDR3 DNA sequence: TGTGCCAGCAGCTTAATGCGAGGGTCTAATGAGCAGTTCTTC. Translation gives CASSLMRGSNEQFF.

The V call is TRBV5-1, the J call TRBJ1-6; no definite D call. The CDR3 runs to 16 residues. Trimming took 3 bases from V and 7 from J, leaving 17 bases between them. Germline CDR1 is SGHRS and CDR2 is YFSETQ. The CDR3 DNA reads TGCGCCAGCAGCTCTCAGTCGAGGGCACCGAATTCACCCCTCCACTTT. Its translation: CASSSQSRAPNSPLHF. Full variable domain (rest looked up from reference TRBV5-1 and TRBJ1-6): KAGVTQTPRYLIKTRGQQVTLSCSPISGHRSVSWYQQTPGQGLQFLFEYFSETQRNKGNFPGRFSGRQFSNSRSEMNVSTLELGDSALYLCASSSQSRAPNSPLHFGNGTRLTVT.

This chain connects TRBV7-9 to TRBJ2-1; tentatively, D is TRBD1 (6 bases). The germline V gene encodes CDR1 SEHNR and CDR2 FQNEAQ (reference sequence). The CDR3 spans 15 residues. Deletions cut 5 bases from V and 1 base from J, with 12 bases between. The CDR3 is CASSGGQLSYNEQFF. CDR3 DNA sequence: TGTGCCAGCAGCGGAGGACAGCTTTCCTACAATGAGCAGTTCTTC.

The V gene is TRBV20-1, the J gene TRBJ1-1; D is possibly TRBD1 (5 bases). V shed 3 bases and J shed 12 bases, with 26 bases lying between them. CDR1 DFQATT and CDR2 SNEGSKA come from the germline V gene (reference sequence). This CDR3 has 15 amino acids. The CDR3 DNA reads as TGCAGTGCTAGTACCGGTATCGTGGGTCTGCGGGGGACTTTCTTT. Protein product: CSASTGIVGLRGTFF.

The chain combines TRBV7-8 with TRBJ2-1; D is unresolved. V dropped 1 base and J dropped 2 bases, with 12 bases sitting between them. Germline V CDR1 and CDR2: SGHVS, FQNEAQ. The CDR3 sequence is 16 residues long. The DNA for the CDR3 is TGTGCCAGCAGCTTAGGGGCAGGCAGAGCCTACAATGAGCAGTTCTTC. It yields the protein CASSLGAGRAYNEQFF.

This clone was found once. The chain combines TRBV7-6 with TRBJ2-7, with TRBD2 identical over 11 bases. V trimming: 4 bases; J trimming: 0 bases; junction bases outside the gene matches: 8. Germline loops: CDR1 SGHVS, CDR2 FNYEAQ. CDR3 length: 17 amino acids. CDR3 sequence (DNA): TGTGCCAGCAGCTCAGGACTAGCGGGCCTTCGCTCCTACGAGCAGTACTTC. The encoded protein is CASSSGLAGLRSYEQYF.

The count of this clone is one. CDR3 residues: CASSFGGRGLSEQYF. CDR3 DNA sequence: TGTGCCAGCAGCTTTGGAGGCAGGGGGCTTTCCGAGCAGTACTTC. The chain has TRBV7-9 and TRBJ2-7, with 8 bases identical to TRBD1. This CDR3 is built from 15 residues. The V segment lost 3 bases and the J segment 6 bases; nucleotides outside the gene matches: 10. Germline CDR1 SEHNR, CDR2 FQNEAQ (reference sequence).

V usage is TRBV3-1 (or the pseudogene TRBV3-2) and J usage is TRBJ2-2, with 10 nucleotides matching TRBD1. The CDR3 consists of 15 residues. The V and J ends lost 1 base and 5 bases, in that order; junction bases with no gene match: 1. Per the germline V gene, CDR1 is LGHDT and CDR2 is YNNKEL (reference sequence). CDR3 protein: CASSQGQGATGELFF. The CDR3 coding sequence is TGTGCCAGCAGCCAAGGACAGGGGGCTACCGGGGAGCTGTTTTTT.

This clone was counted a few times. The rearrangement joins TRBV2 to TRBJ2-1; TRBD1 is a possible D gene (6 bases). Germline assignment: CDR1 SNHLY and CDR2 FYNNEI. The CDR3 extends over 12 amino acids. Trimming shortened V by 6 bases and J by 8 bases, and 11 bases separated the two germline ends. CDR3 sequence (DNA): TGTGCCAGCAGAGTCGAGGGGGATGAGCAGTTCTTC. It yields the protein CASRVEGDEQFF.

J is TRBJ1-1 and V is TRBV4-3, with D uncertain. V shed 9 bases and J shed 1 base, with 12 bases lying between them. CDR3 length equals 13 residues. Germline lookup yields CDR1 LGHNA and CDR2 YSLEER. Here the CDR3 DNA reads TGCGCCAGTAAACAGACTAGGAACACTGAAGCTTTCTTT. Translation gives CASKQTRNTEAFF.

CDR3 sequence: CASSVLADSGANVLTF. The CDR3, as DNA: TGTGCCAGCAGCGTTTTAGCCGACTCTGGGGCCAACGTCCTGACTTTC. V gene TRBV9 combines with J gene TRBJ2-6; D is unclear. V was pared by 2 bases and J by 0 bases, with 9 bases between. The CDR3 runs 16 residues. Germline V gives CDR1 SGDLS, CDR2 YYNGEE.

The chain joins TRBV5-1 to TRBJ2-7; no definite D call. Germline V gives CDR1 SGHRS, CDR2 YFSETQ. The CDR3 totals 14 residues. Trimming took off 0 bases at V and 2 bases at J, with 9 bases between the two ends. The CDR3 DNA reads as TGCGCCAGCAGCTTGGGTTCCTATGCCTACGAGCAGTACTTC. This sequence encodes CASSLGSYAYEQYF.

Only one count was recorded for this clone. The chain recombines TRBV29-1 with TRBJ2-3; TRBD1 is a possible D gene (6 bases). CDR1 and CDR2 (germline): SQVTM, ANQGSEA. V lost 3 bases, J lost 1 base, and 11 bases lay in between. The CDR3 has 14 residues. In DNA, the CDR3 is TGCAGCGTTGACGGGCCAGGGGGCACAGATACGCAGTATTTT. Translated, it gives CSVDGPGGTDTQYF.

The CDR3 loop is CASTSASRTDTQYF. The CDR3 bases are TGTGCCAGCACGTCCGCTTCGAGAACAGATACGCAGTATTTT. V is TRBV19 and J is TRBJ2-3, with unresolved D. Germline V gene sequence: CDR1 LNHDA, CDR2 SQIVND (reference sequence). The CDR3 length is 14 residues. V was clipped by 9 bases and J by 3 bases, with 16 bases between them. Complete variable domain (other parts from reference TRBV19 and TRBJ2-3): DGGITQSPKYLFRKEGQNVTLSCEQNLNHDAMYWYRQDPGQGLRLIYYSQIVNDFQKGDIAEGYSVSREKKESFPLTVTSAQKNPTAFYLCASTSASRTDTQYFGPGTRLTVL.

The chain joins TRBV4-3 to TRBJ2-2, with a weak D call TRBD1 (6 bases). The germline V gene encodes CDR1 LGHNA and CDR2 YSLEER. V lost 0 bases, J lost 0 bases, and 17 bases lay in between. This CDR3 contains 19 residues. As DNA, the CDR3 is TGCGCCAGCAGCCAAGACAAGACAGGAGCTTACTCGAACACCGGGGAGCTGTTTTTT. This sequence encodes CASSQDKTGAYSNTGELFF.